This T cell receptor beta chain comes out of a study of tumor-infiltrating lymphocytes in primary liver carcinoma. The overall study: Patients were both men and women, whose ages ran from 30 to 69 years.

With a constant-region primer, TCR beta cDNA was made from around 530 ng of total RNA. Libraries for TCR beta were built through three nested multiplex PCR rounds, which together made up a slightly modified ARM-PCR procedure. With TRBV1-TRBV30 forward primers and a C-beta reverse primer, the first two PCR rounds were run for around 11 cycles each. TCRdb processed the multiplex PCR reads anew with MiXCR; each CDR3 protein has one entry. Of about 35,000 distinct CDR3 sequences listed, roughly 74% are singletons. Co-extraction yielded RNA and DNA from around 20-30 mg of unsorted bulk tissue. At sampling, these chronic HBV carriers had received no treatment. More than 80% viable tumor cells made up every tumor sample. This CDR3 is 16 amino acids long. Germline values: CDR1 GTSNPN, CDR2 SVGIG (reference sequence). Details on this clonotype: Sequence at one end of the junction differs from germline and may be a read error.

Sequencing was performed on liver tumor tissue from sampling region 4. Subset: tumor region T4, right-lateral pole. V usage is TRBV30 and J usage is TRBJ2-1, with 8 bases lining up with TRBD2. This TCR derives from a middle-aged man with primary liver carcinoma and hepatitis B virus infection. The CDR3 DNA follows: TGTGCCCGGAGTGTCAGGACTAGCAGGCTTAACAATGAGCACTTCTTC. Residues: CARSVRTSRLNNEHFF.